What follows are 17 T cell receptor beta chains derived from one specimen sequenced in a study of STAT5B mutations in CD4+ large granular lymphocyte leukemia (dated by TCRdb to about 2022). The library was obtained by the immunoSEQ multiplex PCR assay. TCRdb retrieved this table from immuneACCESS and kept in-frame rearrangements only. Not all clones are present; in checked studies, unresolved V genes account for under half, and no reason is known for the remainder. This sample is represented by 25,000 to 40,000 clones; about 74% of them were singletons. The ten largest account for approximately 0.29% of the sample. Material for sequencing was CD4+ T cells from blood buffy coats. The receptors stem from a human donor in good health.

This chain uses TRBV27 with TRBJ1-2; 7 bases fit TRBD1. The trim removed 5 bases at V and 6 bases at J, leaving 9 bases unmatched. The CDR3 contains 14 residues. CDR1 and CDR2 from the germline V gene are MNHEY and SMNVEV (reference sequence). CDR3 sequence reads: CASSPNQGVDGYTF. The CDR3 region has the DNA TGTGCCAGCAGTCCTAACCAGGGGGTGGATGGCTACACCTTC.

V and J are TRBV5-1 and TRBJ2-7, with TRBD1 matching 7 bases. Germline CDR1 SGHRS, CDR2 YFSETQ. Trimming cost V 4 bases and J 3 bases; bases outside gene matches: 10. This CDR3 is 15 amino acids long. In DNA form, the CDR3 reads TGCGCCAGCAGCAAATCGCGACAGGGTATCTACGAGCAGTACTTC. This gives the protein CASSKSRQGIYEQYF. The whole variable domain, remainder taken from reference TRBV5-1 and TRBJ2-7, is KAGVTQTPRYLIKTRGQQVTLSCSPISGHRSVSWYQQTPGQGLQFLFEYFSETQRNKGNFPGRFSGRQFSNSRSEMNVSTLELGDSALYLCASSKSRQGIYEQYFGPGTRLTVT.

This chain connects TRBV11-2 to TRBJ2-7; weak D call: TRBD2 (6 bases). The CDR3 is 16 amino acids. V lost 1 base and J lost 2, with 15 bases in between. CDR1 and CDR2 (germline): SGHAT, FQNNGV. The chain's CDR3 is CASSLVRLRGPYEQYF. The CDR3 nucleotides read TGTGCCAGCAGCTTAGTCCGTTTGCGGGGCCCCTACGAGCAGTACTTC. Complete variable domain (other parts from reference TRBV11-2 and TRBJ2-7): EAGVAQSPRYKIIEKRQSVAFWCNPISGHATLYWYQQILGQGPKLLIQFQNNGVVDDSQLPKDRFSAERLKGVDSTLKIQPAKLEDSAVYLCASSLVRLRGPYEQYFGPGTRLTVT.

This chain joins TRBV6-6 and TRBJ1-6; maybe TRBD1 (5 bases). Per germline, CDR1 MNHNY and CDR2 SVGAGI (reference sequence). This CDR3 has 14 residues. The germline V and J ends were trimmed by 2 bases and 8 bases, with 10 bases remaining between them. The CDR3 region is CASSYQGRDSPLHF. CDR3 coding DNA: TGTGCCAGCAGTTACCAGGGTCGTGATTCACCCCTCCACTTT.

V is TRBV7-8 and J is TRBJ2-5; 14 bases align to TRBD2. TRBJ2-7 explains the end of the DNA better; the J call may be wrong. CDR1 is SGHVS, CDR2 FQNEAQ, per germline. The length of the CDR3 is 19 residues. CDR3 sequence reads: CASSLGRIRGLAGVDEQYF. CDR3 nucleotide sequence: TGTGCCAGCAGCTTAGGTCGCATCAGGGGACTAGCGGGAGTCGACGAGCAGTACTTC.

The CDR3 is CASSLGLSQTQYF. In DNA, the CDR3 is TGTGCCAGCAGCTTAGGCCTCTCTCAGACCCAGTACTTC. This chain uses TRBV11-3 with TRBJ2-5; no definite D call. Trimming pared 1 base from V and 6 bases from J, leaving 9 bases between. The germline CDR1 and CDR2 sequences are SGHNT and YENEEA. CDR3 size: 13 residues.

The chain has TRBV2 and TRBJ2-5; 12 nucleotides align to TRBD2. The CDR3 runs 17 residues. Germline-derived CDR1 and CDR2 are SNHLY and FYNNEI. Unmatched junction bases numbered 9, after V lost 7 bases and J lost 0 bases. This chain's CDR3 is CASKRLAGARYQETQYF. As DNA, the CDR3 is TGTGCCAGCAAAAGACTAGCGGGAGCCCGGTACCAAGAGACCCAGTACTTC.

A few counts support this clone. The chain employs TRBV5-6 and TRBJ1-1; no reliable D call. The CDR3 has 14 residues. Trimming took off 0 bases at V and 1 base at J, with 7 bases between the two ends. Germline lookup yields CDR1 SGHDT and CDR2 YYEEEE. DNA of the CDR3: TGTGCCAGCAGCTTGGGACGCAAGAACACTGAAGCTTTCTTT. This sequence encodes CASSLGRKNTEAFF.

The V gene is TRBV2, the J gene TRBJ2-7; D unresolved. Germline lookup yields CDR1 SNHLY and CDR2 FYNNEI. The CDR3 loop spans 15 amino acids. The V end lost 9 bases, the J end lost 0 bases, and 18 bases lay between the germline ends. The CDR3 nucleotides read TGTGCCAGTGGCCAAGGGCAAGGGTCCTCCTACGAGCAGTACTTC. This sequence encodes CASGQGQGSSYEQYF.

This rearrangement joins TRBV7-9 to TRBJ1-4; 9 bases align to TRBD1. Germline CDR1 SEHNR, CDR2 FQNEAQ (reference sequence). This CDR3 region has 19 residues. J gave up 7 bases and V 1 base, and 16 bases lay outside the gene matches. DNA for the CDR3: TGTGCCAGCAGCTTAGGAACCGGGACAGGGAGGGATATTGGTGAAAAACTGTTTTTT. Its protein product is CASSLGTGTGRDIGEKLFF.

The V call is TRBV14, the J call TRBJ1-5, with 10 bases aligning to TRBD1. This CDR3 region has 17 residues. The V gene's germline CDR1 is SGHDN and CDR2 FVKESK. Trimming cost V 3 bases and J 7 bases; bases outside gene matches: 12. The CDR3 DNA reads TGTGCCAGCAGCCACGGGACAGGGGCCAACTTTGACCAGCCCCAGCATTTT. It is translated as CASSHGTGANFDQPQHF.

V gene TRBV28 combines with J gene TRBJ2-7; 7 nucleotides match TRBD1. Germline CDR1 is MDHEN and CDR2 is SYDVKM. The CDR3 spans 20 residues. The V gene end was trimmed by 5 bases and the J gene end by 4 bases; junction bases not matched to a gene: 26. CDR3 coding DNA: TGTGCCAGCAGTCCGTCGGTTTGGATGGTCCCGACAGGGAAGAAGTACGAGCAGTACTTC. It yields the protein CASSPSVWMVPTGKKYEQYF.

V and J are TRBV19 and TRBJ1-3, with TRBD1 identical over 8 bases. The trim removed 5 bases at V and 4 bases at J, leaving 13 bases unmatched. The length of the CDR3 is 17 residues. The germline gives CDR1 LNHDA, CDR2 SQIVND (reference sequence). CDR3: CASSAAFGQGGGNTIYF. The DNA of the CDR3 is TGTGCCAGTAGTGCCGCCTTCGGACAGGGCGGAGGAAACACCATATATTTT.

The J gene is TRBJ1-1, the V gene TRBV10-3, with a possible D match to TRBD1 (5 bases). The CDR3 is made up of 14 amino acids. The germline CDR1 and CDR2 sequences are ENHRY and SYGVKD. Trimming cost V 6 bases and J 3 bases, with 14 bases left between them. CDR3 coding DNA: TGTGCCATCAGCCGCGGCGGGGCGGACACTGAAGCTTTCTTT. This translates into CAISRGGADTEAFF.

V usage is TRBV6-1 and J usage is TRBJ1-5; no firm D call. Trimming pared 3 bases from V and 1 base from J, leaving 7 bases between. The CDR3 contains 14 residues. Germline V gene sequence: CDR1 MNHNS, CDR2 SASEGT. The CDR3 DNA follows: TGTGCCAGCAGTGAGCTTTGGAGCAATCAGCCCCAGCATTTT. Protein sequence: CASSELWSNQPQHF.

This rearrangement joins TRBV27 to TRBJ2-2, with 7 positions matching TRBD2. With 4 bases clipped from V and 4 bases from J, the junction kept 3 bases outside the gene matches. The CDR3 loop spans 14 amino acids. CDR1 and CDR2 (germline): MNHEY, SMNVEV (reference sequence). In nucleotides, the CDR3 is TGTGCCAGCAGTTCCGGGGGGATCACCGGGGAGCTGTTTTTT. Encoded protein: CASSSGGITGELFF.

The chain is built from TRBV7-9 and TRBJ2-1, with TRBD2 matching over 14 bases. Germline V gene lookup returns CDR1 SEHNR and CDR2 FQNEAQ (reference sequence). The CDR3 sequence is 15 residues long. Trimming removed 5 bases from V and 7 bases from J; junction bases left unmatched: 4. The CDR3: CASSPRLAGGNEQFF. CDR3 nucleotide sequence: TGTGCCAGCAGCCCTCGACTAGCGGGAGGGAATGAGCAGTTCTTC.